The sequence of this T cell receptor (beta chain) was determined in a study of T cell changes during pregnancy in multiple sclerosis. The germline V gene has CDR1 LGHNA and CDR2 YNFKEQ. The CDR3 has 16 amino acids. Unmatched junction bases numbered 6, after V lost 3 bases and J lost 2 bases. Using immunoSEQ multiplex PCR, the repertoire was profiled, and TCRdb retains in-frame clones only, with some absent. The sample includes about 100,000 clones, roughly 92% of them seen just once. The receptor was derived from a female donor with multiple sclerosis, enrolled in a pregnancy study. The sample consisted of peripheral blood, taken after pregnancy. This sequence joins TRBV4-2 and TRBJ2-5; 10 nucleotides agree with TRBD1. Here the CDR3 reads CASSHGGQGVQETQYF. The DNA of the CDR3 is TGTGCCAGCAGCCATGGTGGACAGGGGGTACAAGAGACCCAGTACTTC.